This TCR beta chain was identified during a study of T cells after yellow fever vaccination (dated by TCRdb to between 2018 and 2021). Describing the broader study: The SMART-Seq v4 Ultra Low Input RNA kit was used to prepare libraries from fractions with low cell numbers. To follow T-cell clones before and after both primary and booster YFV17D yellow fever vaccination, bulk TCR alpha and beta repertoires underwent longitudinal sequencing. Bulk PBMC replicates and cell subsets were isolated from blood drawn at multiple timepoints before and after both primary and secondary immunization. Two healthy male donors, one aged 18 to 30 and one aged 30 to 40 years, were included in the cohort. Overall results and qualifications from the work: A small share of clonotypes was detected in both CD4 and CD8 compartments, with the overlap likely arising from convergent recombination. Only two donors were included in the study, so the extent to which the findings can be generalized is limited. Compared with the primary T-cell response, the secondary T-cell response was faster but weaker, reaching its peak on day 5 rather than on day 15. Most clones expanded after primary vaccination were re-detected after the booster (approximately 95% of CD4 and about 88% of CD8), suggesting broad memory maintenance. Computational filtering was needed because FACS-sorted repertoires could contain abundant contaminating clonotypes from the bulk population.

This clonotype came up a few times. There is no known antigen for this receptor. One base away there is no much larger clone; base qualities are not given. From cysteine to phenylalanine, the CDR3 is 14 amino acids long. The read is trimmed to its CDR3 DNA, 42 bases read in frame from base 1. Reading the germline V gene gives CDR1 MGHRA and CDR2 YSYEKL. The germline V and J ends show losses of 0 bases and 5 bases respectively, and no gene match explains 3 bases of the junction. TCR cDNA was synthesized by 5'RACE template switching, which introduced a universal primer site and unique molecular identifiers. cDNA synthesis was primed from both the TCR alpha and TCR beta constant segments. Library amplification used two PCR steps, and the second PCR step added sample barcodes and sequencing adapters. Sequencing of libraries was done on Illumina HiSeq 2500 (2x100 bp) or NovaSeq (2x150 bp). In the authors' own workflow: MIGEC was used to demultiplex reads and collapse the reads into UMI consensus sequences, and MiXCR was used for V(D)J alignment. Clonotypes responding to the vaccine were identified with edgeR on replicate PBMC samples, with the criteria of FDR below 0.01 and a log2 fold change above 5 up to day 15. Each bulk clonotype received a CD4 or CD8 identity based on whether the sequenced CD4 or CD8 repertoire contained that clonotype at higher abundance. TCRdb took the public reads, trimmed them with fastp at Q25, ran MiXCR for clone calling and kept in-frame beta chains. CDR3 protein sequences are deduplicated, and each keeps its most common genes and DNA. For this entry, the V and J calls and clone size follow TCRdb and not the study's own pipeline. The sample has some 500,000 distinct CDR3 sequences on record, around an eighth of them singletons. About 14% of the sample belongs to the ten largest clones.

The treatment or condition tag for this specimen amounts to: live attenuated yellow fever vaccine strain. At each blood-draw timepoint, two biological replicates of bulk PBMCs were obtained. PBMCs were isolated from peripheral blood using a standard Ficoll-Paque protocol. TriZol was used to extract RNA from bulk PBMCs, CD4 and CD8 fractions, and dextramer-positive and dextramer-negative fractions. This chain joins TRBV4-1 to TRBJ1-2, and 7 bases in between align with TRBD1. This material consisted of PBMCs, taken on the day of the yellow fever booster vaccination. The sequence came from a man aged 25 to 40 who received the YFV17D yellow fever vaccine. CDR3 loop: CASSQETGLYGYTF. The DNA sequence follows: TGCGCCAGCAGCCAAGAGACAGGGCTGTATGGCTACACCTTC.